This TCR beta chain derives from a study of shared clonotypes between healthy human individuals. Study conclusions and caveats: Clonotypes not shared had lower generation probabilities than those common to all four donors.

Concerning this clone itself: Antigen: not known.

Sorted-subset replicate PCRs used 200 ng DNA, some 33,000 T cell genomes. Some clones are missing from TCRdb's copy, which holds only in-frame ones; the method was immunoSEQ multiplex PCR. The sample holds approximately 810,000 clones, 80% to 95% seen once. Cells designated naive CD8 were CD45RO-negative and were positively selected for CCR7, with terminally differentiated effector memory CD45RA+ cells excluded. The CDR3 loop spans 12 amino acids. Losses at the gene ends were 8 bases for V and 1 base for J; bases not matched to a gene: 1. From germline, CDR1 is WNHNN and CDR2 SYGVQD (reference sequence).

This sequence joins TRBV10-1 and TRBJ1-1, with 7 nucleotides matching TRBD1. The clonotype was recovered from a man aged 30 to 45 in good health. Sequenced sample: naive CD8+ T cells sorted from blood. The CDR3 is CASGDRNTEAFF. The CDR3 DNA reads TGCGCCAGCGGGGACAGGAACACTGAAGCTTTCTTT.